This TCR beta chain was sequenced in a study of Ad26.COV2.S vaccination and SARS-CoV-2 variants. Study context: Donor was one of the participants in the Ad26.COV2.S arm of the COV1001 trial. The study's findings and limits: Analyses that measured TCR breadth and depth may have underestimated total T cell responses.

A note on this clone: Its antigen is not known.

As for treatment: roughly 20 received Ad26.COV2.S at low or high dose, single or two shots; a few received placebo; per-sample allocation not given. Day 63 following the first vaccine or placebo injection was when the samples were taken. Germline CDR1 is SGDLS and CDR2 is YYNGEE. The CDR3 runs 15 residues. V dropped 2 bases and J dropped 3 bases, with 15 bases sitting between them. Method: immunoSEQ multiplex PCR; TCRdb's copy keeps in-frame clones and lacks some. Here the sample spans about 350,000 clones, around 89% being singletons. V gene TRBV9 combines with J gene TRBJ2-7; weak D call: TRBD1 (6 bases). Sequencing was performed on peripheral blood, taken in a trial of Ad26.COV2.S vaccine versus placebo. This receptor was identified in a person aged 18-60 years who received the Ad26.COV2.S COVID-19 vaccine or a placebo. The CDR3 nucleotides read TGTGCCAGCAGCGTCAACCCATCGGACAGCTACGAGCAGTACTTC. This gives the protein CASSVNPSDSYEQYF.